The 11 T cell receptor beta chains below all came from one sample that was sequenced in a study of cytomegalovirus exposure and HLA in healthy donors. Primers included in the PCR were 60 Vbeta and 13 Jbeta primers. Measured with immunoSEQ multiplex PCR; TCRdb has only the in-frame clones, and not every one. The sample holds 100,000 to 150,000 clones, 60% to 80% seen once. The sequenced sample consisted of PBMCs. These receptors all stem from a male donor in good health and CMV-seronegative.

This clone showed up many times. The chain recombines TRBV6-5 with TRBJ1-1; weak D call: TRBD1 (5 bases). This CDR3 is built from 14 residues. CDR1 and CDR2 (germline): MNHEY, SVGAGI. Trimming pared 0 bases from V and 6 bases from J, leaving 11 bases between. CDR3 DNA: TGTGCCAGCAGTTACTCGAAGGGGCTGGCTGAAGCTTTCTTT. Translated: CASSYSKGLAEAFF.

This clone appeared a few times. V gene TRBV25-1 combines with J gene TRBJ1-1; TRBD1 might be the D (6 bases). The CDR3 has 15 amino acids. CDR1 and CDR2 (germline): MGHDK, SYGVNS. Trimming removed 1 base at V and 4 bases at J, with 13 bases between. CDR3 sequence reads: CASSELREGGTEAFF. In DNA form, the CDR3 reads TGTGCCAGCAGTGAATTGAGGGAGGGGGGCACTGAAGCTTTCTTT. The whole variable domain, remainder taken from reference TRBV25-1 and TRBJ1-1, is EADIYQTPRYLVIGTGKKITLECSQTMGHDKMYWYQQDPGMELHLIHYSYGVNSTEKGDLSSESTVSRIRTEHFPLTLESARPSHTSQYLCASSELREGGTEAFFGQGTRLTVV.

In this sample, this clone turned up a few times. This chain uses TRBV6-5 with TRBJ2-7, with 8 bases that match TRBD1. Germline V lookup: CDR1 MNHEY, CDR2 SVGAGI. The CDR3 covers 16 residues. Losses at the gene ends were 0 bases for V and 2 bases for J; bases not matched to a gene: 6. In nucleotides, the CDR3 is TGTGCCAGCAGTTACTCGACGGGACAGGTAGCCTACGAGCAGTACTTC. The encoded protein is CASSYSTGQVAYEQYF.

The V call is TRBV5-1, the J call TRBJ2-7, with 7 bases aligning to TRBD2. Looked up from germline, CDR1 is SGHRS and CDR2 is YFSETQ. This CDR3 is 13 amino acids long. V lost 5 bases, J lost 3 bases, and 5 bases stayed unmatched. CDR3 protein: CASRGGDYYEQYF. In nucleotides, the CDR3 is TGCGCCAGCAGGGGGGGGGACTACTACGAGCAGTACTTC.

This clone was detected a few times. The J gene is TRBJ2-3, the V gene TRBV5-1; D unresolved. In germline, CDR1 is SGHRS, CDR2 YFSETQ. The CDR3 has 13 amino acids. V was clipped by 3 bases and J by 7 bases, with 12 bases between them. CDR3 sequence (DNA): TGCGCCAGCAGCTCGCTAGGCAGTAATACGCAGTATTTT. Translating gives CASSSLGSNTQYF.

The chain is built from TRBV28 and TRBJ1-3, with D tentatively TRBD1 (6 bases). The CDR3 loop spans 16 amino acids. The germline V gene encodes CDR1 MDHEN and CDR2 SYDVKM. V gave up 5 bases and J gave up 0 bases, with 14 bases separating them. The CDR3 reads CASSPPDRTSGNTIYF. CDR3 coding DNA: TGTGCCAGCAGTCCCCCCGACAGGACCTCTGGAAACACCATATATTTT.

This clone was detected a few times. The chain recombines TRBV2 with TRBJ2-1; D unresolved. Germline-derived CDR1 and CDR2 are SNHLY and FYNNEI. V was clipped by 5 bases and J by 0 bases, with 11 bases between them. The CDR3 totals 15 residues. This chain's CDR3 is CASSITVDSYNEQFF. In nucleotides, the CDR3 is TGTGCCAGCAGTATTACAGTCGACTCCTACAATGAGCAGTTCTTC.

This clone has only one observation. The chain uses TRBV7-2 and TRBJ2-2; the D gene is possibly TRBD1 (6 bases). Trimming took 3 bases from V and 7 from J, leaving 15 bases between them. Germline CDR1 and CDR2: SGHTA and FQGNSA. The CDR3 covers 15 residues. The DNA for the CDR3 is TGTGCCAGCAGCTTTAGCCTTACAGGGAACGGGGAGCTGTTTTTT. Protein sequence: CASSFSLTGNGELFF.

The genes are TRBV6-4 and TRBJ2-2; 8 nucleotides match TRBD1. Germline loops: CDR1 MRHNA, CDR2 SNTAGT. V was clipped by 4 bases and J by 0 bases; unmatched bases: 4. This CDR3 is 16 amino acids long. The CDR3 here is CASSGTGNPNTGELFF. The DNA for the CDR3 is TGTGCCAGCAGTGGGACAGGGAATCCGAACACCGGGGAGCTGTTTTTT.

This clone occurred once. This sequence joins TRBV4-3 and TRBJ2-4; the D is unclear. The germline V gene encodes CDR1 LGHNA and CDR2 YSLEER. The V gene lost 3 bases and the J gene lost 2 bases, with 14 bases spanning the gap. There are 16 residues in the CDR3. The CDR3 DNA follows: TGCGCCAGCAGCCATACTCTCTGGCGGACCAAAAACATTCAGTACTTC. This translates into CASSHTLWRTKNIQYF.

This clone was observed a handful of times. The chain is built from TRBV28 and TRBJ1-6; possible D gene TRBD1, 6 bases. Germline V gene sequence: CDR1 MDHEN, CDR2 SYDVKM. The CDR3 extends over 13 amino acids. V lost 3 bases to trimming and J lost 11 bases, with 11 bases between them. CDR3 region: CASSLGASAPLHF. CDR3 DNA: TGTGCCAGCAGTTTGGGGGCCTCGGCACCCCTCCACTTT.